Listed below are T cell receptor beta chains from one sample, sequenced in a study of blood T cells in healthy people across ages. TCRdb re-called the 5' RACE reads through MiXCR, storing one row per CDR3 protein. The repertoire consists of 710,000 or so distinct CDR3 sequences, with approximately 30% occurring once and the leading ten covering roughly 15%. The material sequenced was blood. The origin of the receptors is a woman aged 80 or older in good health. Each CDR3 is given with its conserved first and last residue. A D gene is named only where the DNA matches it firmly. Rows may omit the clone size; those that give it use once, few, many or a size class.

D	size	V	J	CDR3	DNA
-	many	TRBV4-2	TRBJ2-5	CASSQEGTRIGETQYF	TGTGCCAGCAGCCAAGAAGGTACCAGGATAGGAGAGACCCAGTACTTC
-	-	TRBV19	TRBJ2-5	CASSIRIPGPTAEQYF	TGTGCCAGTAGTATCCGAATCCCGGGACCAACCGCGGAGCAGTACTTC
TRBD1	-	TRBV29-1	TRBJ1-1	CSVCDRAETEAFF	TGCAGCGTTTGTGACAGGGCGGAGACTGAAGCTTTCTTT
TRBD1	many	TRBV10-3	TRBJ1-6	CAISPGQNSPLHF	TGTGCCATCAGCCCGGGACAGAATTCACCCCTCCACTTT
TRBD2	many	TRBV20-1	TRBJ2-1	CSASPRSGGAGYNEQFF	TGCAGTGCTAGCCCCCGGTCCGGGGGGGCGGGATACAATGAGCAGTTCTTC
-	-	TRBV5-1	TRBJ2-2	CASSLTGRSGELFF	TGCGCCAGCAGCTTGACAGGGCGGTCCGGGGAGCTGTTTTTT
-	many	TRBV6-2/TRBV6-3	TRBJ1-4	CASRDFDSLFF	TGTGCCAGCAGAGATTTCGACAGCCTGTTTTTT
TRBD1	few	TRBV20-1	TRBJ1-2	CSARAGTGYGYTF	TGCAGTGCTAGAGCAGGGACAGGGTATGGCTACACCTTC
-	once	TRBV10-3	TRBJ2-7	CASWEISGEQYF	TGTGCCAGTTGGGAAATATCCGGCGAGCAGTACTTC
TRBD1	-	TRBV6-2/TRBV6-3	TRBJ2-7	CASRETGTGYEQYF	TGTGCCAGCAGAGAAACCGGGACAGGGTACGAGCAGTACTTC
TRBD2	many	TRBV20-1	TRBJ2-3	CSAKGLSGGVFPPDTQYF	TGCAGTGCTAAGGGGCTTAGCGGGGGGGTCTTTCCACCAGATACGCAGTATTTT
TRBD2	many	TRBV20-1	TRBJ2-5	CSAPRLAGEETQYF	TGCAGTGCTCCTCGACTAGCGGGGGAAGAGACCCAGTACTTC
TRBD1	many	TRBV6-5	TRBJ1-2	CASSYGQVYTF	TGTGCCAGCAGTTACGGACAGGTCTACACCTTC
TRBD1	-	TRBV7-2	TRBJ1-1	CASSLGQGSSPEAFF	TGTGCCAGCAGCTTAGGACAGGGGTCCTCCCCTGAAGCTTTCTTT
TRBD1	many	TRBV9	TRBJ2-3	CASSVSGGVMDDTQYF	TGTGCCAGCAGCGTATCAGGGGGCGTGATGGATGATACGCAGTATTTT
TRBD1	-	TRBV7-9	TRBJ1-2	CASSVNPTGQGNGYTF	TGTGCCAGCAGCGTGAACCCTACGGGACAGGGGAATGGCTACACCTTC
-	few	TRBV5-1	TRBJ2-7	CASSFLRATGSGNEQYF	TGCGCCAGCAGCTTTTTGAGGGCCACAGGGTCGGGTAACGAGCAGTACTTC
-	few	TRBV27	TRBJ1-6	CASSLQALGGNSPLHF	TGTGCCAGCAGTTTACAGGCCCTAGGGGGAAATTCACCCCTCCACTTT
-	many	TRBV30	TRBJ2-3	CAWSVIGEAGDTQYF	TGTGCCTGGAGTGTAATAGGGGAGGCAGGGGATACGCAGTATTTT
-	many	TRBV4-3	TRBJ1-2	CASSQDGGGTNYGYTF	TGCGCCAGCAGCCAAGACGGGGGGGGGACCAACTATGGCTACACCTTC
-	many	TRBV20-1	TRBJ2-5	CSARDRGLASKTQYF	TGCAGTGCTAGAGATCGAGGCCTAGCGTCGAAGACCCAGTACTTC
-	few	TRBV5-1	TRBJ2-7	CVSSFQGSYEQYF	TGCGTCAGCAGCTTTCAGGGCTCCTACGAGCAGTACTTC
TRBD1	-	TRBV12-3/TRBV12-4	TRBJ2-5	CASSPTTGVLEQYF	TGTGCCAGCAGCCCAACGACAGGGGTGCTTGAGCAGTACTTC
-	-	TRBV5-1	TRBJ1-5	CASSVMVGGSQPQHF	TGCGCCAGCAGCGTTATGGTGGGCGGCAGTCAGCCCCAGCATTTT
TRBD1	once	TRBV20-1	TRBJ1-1	CSARVQGASTEAFF	TGCAGTGCTAGAGTACAGGGGGCTAGCACTGAAGCTTTCTTT
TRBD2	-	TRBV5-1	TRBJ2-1	CASSFGGAPYNGQFF	TGCGCCAGCAGCTTCGGGGGGGCCCCCTACAATGGGCAGTTCTTC
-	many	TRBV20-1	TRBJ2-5	CSADPGVGRVQETQYF	TGCAGTGCTGACCCCGGGGTCGGAAGAGTGCAAGAGACCCAGTACTTC
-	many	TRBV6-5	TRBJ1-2	CASSYQSSRDGPFEDYGYTF	TGTGCCAGCAGTTACCAGTCTTCCCGGGACGGCCCGTTTGAGGACTATGGCTACACCTTC
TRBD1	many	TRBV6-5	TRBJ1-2	CASSDRANYGYTF	TGTGCCAGCAGTGACAGGGCTAACTATGGCTACACCTTC
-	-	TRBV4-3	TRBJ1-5	CASSQEGHPGQPQHF	TGCGCCAGCAGCCAAGAAGGGCATCCAGGTCAGCCCCAGCATTTT
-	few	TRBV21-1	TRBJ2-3	CASSKGWVGSTDTQYF	TGTGCCAGCAGCAAAGGGTGGGTCGGGAGCACAGATACGCAGTATTTT
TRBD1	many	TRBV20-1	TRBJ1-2	CSALIGTGRGYTF	TGCAGTGCCCTAATAGGGACAGGGCGTGGCTACACCTTC
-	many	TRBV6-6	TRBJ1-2	CASSYSGRAVLSYTF	TGTGCCAGCAGTTACAGTGGCAGGGCGGTTTTGAGCTACACCTTC
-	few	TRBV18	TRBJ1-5	CASSPGEGGNQPQHF	TGTGCCAGCTCCCCAGGGGAGGGAGGCAATCAGCCCCAGCATTTT
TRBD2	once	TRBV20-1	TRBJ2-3	CSAPRGGRDTQYF	TGCAGTGCTCCTCGGGGGGGAAGAGATACGCAGTATTTT
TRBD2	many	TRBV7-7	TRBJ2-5	CASSLGLAGASYTQYF	TGTGCCAGCAGCTTAGGACTAGCGGGGGCTTCATACACCCAGTACTTC
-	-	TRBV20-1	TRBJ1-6	CSARDLVAGSSYNSPLHF	TGCAGTGCTAGAGATCTCGTCGCAGGGAGCTCCTATAATTCACCCCTCCACTTT
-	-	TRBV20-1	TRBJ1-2	CSARATAMGTYDYGYTF	TGCAGTGCTAGAGCCACCGCGATGGGGACGTACGACTATGGCTACACCTTC
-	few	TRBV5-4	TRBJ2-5	CASSSTRTGLEQYF	TGTGCCAGCAGTTCTACGAGGACGGGACTGGAGCAGTACTTC
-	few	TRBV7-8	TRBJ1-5	CASSLGRREQPQHF	TGTGCCAGCAGCTTAGGTAGGAGGGAACAGCCCCAGCATTTT
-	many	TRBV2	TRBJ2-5	CASTRGTQETQYF	TGTGCCAGCACCAGGGGAACGCAAGAGACCCAGTACTTC
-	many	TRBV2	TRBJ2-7	CASSEAVPYEQYF	TGTGCCAGCAGTGAGGCGGTCCCCTACGAGCAGTACTTC
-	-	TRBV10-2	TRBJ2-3	CASSVGRERGTQYF	TGCGCCAGCAGCGTCGGCAGGGAGAGGGGTACGCAGTATTTT
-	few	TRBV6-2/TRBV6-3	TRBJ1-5	CASSPPYWRHNQPQHF	TGTGCCAGCAGCCCCCCGTATTGGCGACACAATCAGCCCCAGCATTTT
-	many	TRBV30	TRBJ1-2	CAWSVQGGYTF	TGTGCCTGGAGTGTACAGGGTGGCTACACCTTC
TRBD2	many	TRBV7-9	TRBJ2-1	CASSPSGASGDNEQFF	TGTGCCAGCAGCCCCTCGGGGGCTAGCGGGGACAATGAGCAGTTCTTC
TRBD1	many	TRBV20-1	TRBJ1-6	CSAPVTGGYNSPLHF	TGCAGTGCTCCCGTGACAGGGGGTTATAATTCACCCCTCCACTTT
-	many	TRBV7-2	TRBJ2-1	CASSSPLTTAAFNNEQFF	TGTGCCAGCAGCTCCCCTCTTACGACAGCCGCCTTTAACAATGAGCAGTTCTTC
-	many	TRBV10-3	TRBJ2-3	CAISDRADTQYF	TGTGCCATCAGTGATCGGGCAGATACGCAGTATTTT